This T cell receptor (beta chain) emerged from a study of blood T cell repertoires in COVID-19. Study summary: Italy, Spain and the United States were the sources of the convalescent and acute COVID-19 samples. PBMCs, B-cell-depleted T cells, or T cells provided the cDNA or gDNA that made up the material.

How the authors handled the data: The authors estimated nucleated cell counts from reference gene primer amplification. Assay: immunoSEQ multiplex PCR; the TCRdb copy retains only in-frame clones and omits some. That table furnishes V, J and clone size, whereas the DNA furnished D and trimming. The repertoire holds a few hundred thousand clones, roughly 84% seen once, with 4% to 5% in the top ten. This CDR3 has 15 residues. Germline assignment: CDR1 SGHTA and CDR2 FQGTGA. The V end was cut by 5 bases, the J end by 4 bases, with 12 bases between. Sequencing input: peripheral blood. The V gene is TRBV7-3, the J gene TRBJ2-6, with D uncertain. This receptor was taken from a man between 60 and 75 years old with acute or convalescent COVID-19. For the CDR3, the DNA is TGTGCCAGCAGCCCTCGAGAGGCCGGGGCCAACGTCCTGACTTTC. Its protein is CASSPREAGANVLTF.